One and the same sample provided the 20 T cell receptor beta chains below, sequenced in a study of blood T cell repertoires in COVID-19 (dated by TCRdb to the early 2020s). Library preparation used the immunoSEQ multiplex PCR assay. The table was pulled from immuneACCESS by TCRdb, which kept in-frame rearrangements only. Such tables lose some clones; where checked, under half of the loss comes from unresolved V genes, and the rest has no known cause. The sample yields some 460,000 clones; 70% to 90% were counted once. The ten most abundant clones make up under 2% of the sample. Sequencing was done on a sample of PBMCs or T cells enriched from blood (not recorded which). Receptors were obtained from a woman under 30 with acute COVID-19.

The rearrangement uses TRBV7-3 and TRBJ2-1; weak D call: TRBD1 (6 bases). This CDR3 has 11 residues. Germline CDR1 is SGHTA and CDR2 is FQGTGA. The V gene lost 2 bases and the J gene lost 10 bases, with 6 bases spanning the gap. In DNA form, the CDR3 reads TGTGCCAGCAGCTTAGGGACAGAGCAGTTCTTC. Translated: CASSLGTEQFF. Full variable domain (missing parts from reference TRBV7-3 and TRBJ2-1): GAGVSQTPSNKVTEKGKYVELRCDPISGHTALYWYRQSLGQGPEFLIYFQGTGAADDSGLPNDRFFAVRPEGSVSTLKIQRTERGDSAVYLCASSLGTEQFFGPGTRLTVL.

This clone has more than one count but fewer than ten. The chain recombines TRBV24-1 with TRBJ1-4, with a possible D match to TRBD1 (5 bases). The germline V gene encodes CDR1 KGHDR and CDR2 SFDVKD. V shed 0 bases and J shed 7 bases, with 11 bases lying between them. This CDR3 region has 15 residues. The CDR3 loop reads CATSDLRGGREKLFF. DNA for the CDR3: TGTGCCACCAGTGATTTGAGGGGTGGACGTGAAAAACTGTTTTTT.

This clone has only a few counts. The V and J genes are TRBV27 and TRBJ1-1; D unresolved. This CDR3 contains 14 residues. With 7 bases removed from V and 4 bases from J, the gap between germline ends came to 16 bases. Germline V gives CDR1 MNHEY, CDR2 SMNVEV (reference sequence). CDR3: CASNGAGFRTEAFF. CDR3 DNA: TGTGCCAGCAACGGTGCGGGGTTTCGCACTGAAGCTTTCTTT.

The V and J genes are TRBV20-1 and TRBJ2-1, with D tentatively TRBD2 (6 bases). Germline V gene sequence: CDR1 DFQATT, CDR2 SNEGSKA (reference sequence). V was shortened by 3 bases and J by 7 bases, with 22 bases between the two germline ends. The CDR3 spans 16 residues. The CDR3 sequence: CSASAAFGGAINEQFF. CDR3 nucleotide sequence: TGCAGTGCTAGTGCTGCTTTTGGCGGGGCGATTAATGAGCAGTTCTTC.

The chain recombines TRBV5-6 with TRBJ2-5; 10 nucleotides align to TRBD2. V shed 4 bases, J shed 4 bases, and the junction held 7 bases outside the gene matches. There are 15 residues in the CDR3. Germline values: CDR1 SGHDT, CDR2 YYEEEE. CDR3 DNA: TGTGCCAGCAGCCCAAGCGGGGGGGTTTTAGAGACCCAGTACTTC. Translating gives CASSPSGGVLETQYF.

The rearrangement joins TRBV6-5 to TRBJ2-7; 7 bases line up with TRBD1. CDR3 length equals 13 residues. V lost 9 bases, J lost 1 base, and 6 bases stayed unmatched. Germline CDR1 and CDR2: MNHEY and SVGAGI. The CDR3 loop is CARPRDRSYEQYF. The CDR3 DNA is TGTGCCAGGCCCCGGGACAGATCCTACGAGCAGTACTTC.

The chain combines TRBV9 with TRBJ2-7, with TRBD1 matching 7 bases. The CDR3 runs to 14 residues. Germline assignment: CDR1 SGDLS and CDR2 YYNGEE. J was trimmed by 1 base and V by 8 bases; bases with no gene match: 9. CDR3 DNA sequence: TGTGCCAGTGGAACAGGGGATGGGTCCTACGAGCAGTACTTC. It is translated as CASGTGDGSYEQYF.

This chain connects TRBV10-3 to TRBJ2-1, with 8 bases aligning to TRBD2. The J segment lost 4 bases and the V segment lost 4 bases, leaving 6 bases of the junction unmatched. Looked up from germline, CDR1 is ENHRY and CDR2 is SYGVKD. The CDR3 runs to 15 residues. The CDR3 DNA is TGTGCCATCAGTGCAGCTAGCGGGCTGTACAATGAGCAGTTCTTC. Amino acid sequence: CAISAASGLYNEQFF.

The chain combines TRBV20-1 with TRBJ1-4; D ambiguous. V lost 3 bases and J lost 0, with 8 bases in between. This CDR3 is built from 14 residues. Germline CDR1 DFQATT, CDR2 SNEGSKA (reference sequence). CDR3 in DNA: TGCAGTGCTAGTTCGAGTGCAACTAATGAAAAACTGTTTTTT. This translates into CSASSSATNEKLFF.

V usage is TRBV19 and J usage is TRBJ2-1; D is perhaps TRBD1 (6 bases). The V and J ends lost 5 bases and 0 bases respectively, with 20 bases between them. Germline-derived CDR1 and CDR2 are LNHDA and SQIVND (reference sequence). The CDR3 is 18 residues long. The CDR3 reads CASSPYTGLWSSYNEQFF. Written as DNA, the CDR3 is TGTGCCAGTAGTCCCTACACAGGGCTTTGGAGCTCCTACAATGAGCAGTTCTTC.

The V gene is TRBV9, the J gene TRBJ2-1; 9 bases agree with TRBD1. The CDR3 spans 16 residues. Germline V gene sequence: CDR1 SGDLS, CDR2 YYNGEE. The trim removed 0 bases at V and 7 bases at J, leaving 8 bases unmatched. The CDR3: CASSVGLTGGSNEQFF. CDR3 coding DNA: TGTGCCAGCAGCGTAGGATTGACAGGGGGGTCAAATGAGCAGTTCTTC.

The genes are TRBV28 and TRBJ2-7, with 8 positions matching TRBD2. V lost 7 bases and J lost 3; bases outside the gene matches: 11. The CDR3 consists of 15 residues. CDR1 MDHEN and CDR2 SYDVKM come from the germline V gene. In DNA form, the CDR3 reads TGTGCCAGCAACCCGGTCGGGAGGGAATTCTACGAGCAGTACTTC. Residues: CASNPVGREFYEQYF.

For this clone: Other DNA sequences of this sample code for an identical CDR3. The rearrangement links TRBV29-1 to TRBJ1-1; TRBD1 agrees at 7 bases. With 7 bases clipped from V and 1 base from J, the junction kept 3 bases outside the gene matches. CDR3 length equals 12 residues. Germline CDR1 reads SQVTM; CDR2 reads ANQGSEA. The CDR3 DNA reads as TGCAGCGGACGACAGGGGAACACTGAAGCTTTCTTT. This encodes CSGRQGNTEAFF.

The sample holds one count of this clone. The chain combines TRBV5-1 with TRBJ2-2; 8 nucleotides align to TRBD2. The CDR3 runs to 14 residues. CDR1 SGHRS and CDR2 YFSETQ come from the germline V gene. Trimming took 2 bases from V and 7 from J; bases not matched to a gene: 4. CDR3 loop: CASSFGGAGGELFF. The DNA for the CDR3 is TGCGCCAGCAGCTTCGGGGGGGCCGGCGGGGAGCTGTTTTTT.

The J gene is TRBJ2-7, the V gene TRBV15; TRBD1 matches 8 bases. Trimming removed 0 bases from V and 5 bases from J; junction bases left unmatched: 3. The CDR3 sequence is 14 residues long. The germline V gene encodes CDR1 LNHNV and CDR2 YYDKDF (reference sequence). DNA for the CDR3: TGTGCCACCAGCAGAGATCCAGGGGGCGACGAGCAGTACTTC. This translates into CATSRDPGGDEQYF.

The genes are TRBV7-9 and TRBJ2-5; TRBD1 aligns across 8 bases. This CDR3 region has 15 residues. V shed 5 bases, J shed 2 bases, and the junction held 7 bases outside the gene matches. CDR1 and CDR2 (germline): SEHNR, FQNEAQ (reference sequence). The CDR3 DNA sequence: TGTGCCAGCAGCCCATTGGACAGGGCTCAAGAGACCCAGTACTTC. This codes for CASSPLDRAQETQYF.

J is TRBJ1-2 and V is TRBV19; D not certain. V lost 1 base, J lost 1 base, and 7 bases lay in between. Germline V gene data show CDR1 as LNHDA and CDR2 as SQIVND (reference sequence). The CDR3 spans 14 residues. The CDR3 nucleotides read TGTGCCAGTAGTATAGGACTGTTTAACTATGGCTACACCTTC. This encodes CASSIGLFNYGYTF.

The chain joins TRBV7-2 to TRBJ2-7; unclear D gene. Germline assignment: CDR1 SGHTA and CDR2 FQGNSA. This CDR3 region has 12 residues. Trimming removed 3 bases at V and 2 bases at J, with 5 bases between. CDR3 loop: CASSFGPYEQYF. CDR3 nucleotide sequence: TGTGCCAGCAGCTTCGGTCCCTACGAGCAGTACTTC.

This chain joins TRBV6-1 and TRBJ1-4; 9 nucleotides match TRBD1. Germline values: CDR1 MNHNS, CDR2 SASEGT. The CDR3 is 16 residues long. Trimming cost V 4 bases and J 4 bases; bases outside gene matches: 7. CDR3 bases: TGTGCCAGCAGTGGCCCTTCGACAGGGGGTAATGAAAAACTGTTTTTT. This encodes CASSGPSTGGNEKLFF.

The genes are TRBV5-4 and TRBJ1-1; maybe TRBD1 (5 bases). In germline, CDR1 is SGHNT, CDR2 YYREEE (reference sequence). V lost 1 base and J lost 3, with 10 bases in between. The CDR3 is 14 residues long. The CDR3 DNA is TGTGCCAGCAGCTTGTGGAGGGGAGACACTGAAGCTTTCTTT. Protein product: CASSLWRGDTEAFF.